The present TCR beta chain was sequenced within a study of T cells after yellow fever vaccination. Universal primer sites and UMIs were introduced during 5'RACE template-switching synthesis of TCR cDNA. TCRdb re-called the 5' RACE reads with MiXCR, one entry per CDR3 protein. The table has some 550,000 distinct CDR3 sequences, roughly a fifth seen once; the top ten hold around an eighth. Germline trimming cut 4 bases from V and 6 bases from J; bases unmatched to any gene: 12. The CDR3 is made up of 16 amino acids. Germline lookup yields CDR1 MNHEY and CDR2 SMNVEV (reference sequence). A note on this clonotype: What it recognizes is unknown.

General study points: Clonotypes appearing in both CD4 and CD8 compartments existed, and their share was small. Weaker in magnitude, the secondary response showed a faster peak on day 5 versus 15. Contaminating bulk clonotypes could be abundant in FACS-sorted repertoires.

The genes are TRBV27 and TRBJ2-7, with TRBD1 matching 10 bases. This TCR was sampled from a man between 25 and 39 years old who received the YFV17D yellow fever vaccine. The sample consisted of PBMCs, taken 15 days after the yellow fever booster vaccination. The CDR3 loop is CASSSVRFRDRGEQYF. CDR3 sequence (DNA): TGTGCCAGCAGTTCCGTCCGGTTTCGGGACAGGGGCGAGCAGTACTTC.